A selection of T cell receptor beta chains follows, all from one sample in a study of regulatory T cells in long-lasting Graves disease. MiXCR was run by TCRdb on the multiplex PCR reads, yielding one entry per CDR3 protein. The sample lists around 460,000 distinct CDR3 sequences, less than 15% occurring once. The sample was also linked to a second study, of T cells in Graves' hyperthyroidism and ophthalmopathy.

The sequenced sample was peripheral blood mononuclear cells (PBMCs), obtained at new diagnosis, from a patient treated with antithyroid drugs. All receptors come from a woman between 45 and 60 years old with Graves disease. The CDR3 runs from the conserved cysteine through the conserved F or W. A D gene is named only where the DNA matches it firmly. Only part of the rows carry a size: once, few, many, or a class if the clone is expanded.

>TRBJ1-2|-|many|TRBV10-3
CAISGNIANYGYTF
TGTGCCATCTCCGGGAATATCGCTAACTATGGCTACACCTTC
>TRBJ2-1|-|many|TRBV20-1
CSASDASGFSSYNEQFF
TGCAGTGCTAGCGACGCCTCAGGGTTTAGCTCCTACAATGAGCAGTTCTTC
>TRBJ2-7|-|many|TRBV6-5
CASSYYPGRTREYEQYF
TGTGCCAGCAGTTACTACCCGGGACGGACTCGTGAATACGAGCAGTACTTC
>TRBJ2-5|-|many|TRBV2
CASSVERVGQETQYF
TGTGCCAGCAGTGTAGAGCGAGTAGGCCAAGAGACCCAGTACTTC
>TRBJ2-3|TRBD2|many|TRBV4-2
CASSQTSGRGGDTQYF
TGTGCCAGCAGCCAGACTAGCGGGAGAGGGGGAGATACGCAGTATTTT
>TRBJ2-3|TRBD1|-|TRBV5-6
CASSYVGQAVPDTQYF
TGTGCCAGCAGCTACGTTGGACAGGCCGTACCAGATACGCAGTATTTT
>TRBJ2-7|-|many|TRBV7-9
CASSSTGGDAYEQYF
TGTGCCAGCAGCTCCACAGGGGGGGACGCCTACGAGCAGTACTTC
>TRBJ1-1|-|few|TRBV3-1
CASSHRGDTEAFF
TGTGCCAGCAGCCACCGGGGGGACACTGAAGCTTTCTTT
>TRBJ2-7|-|many|TRBV7-8
CASSQGDPPDEQYF
TGTGCCAGCAGCCAAGGGGACCCCCCAGACGAGCAGTACTTC
>TRBJ2-7|TRBD2|many|TRBV29-1
CSGSGSSEQYF
TGCAGCGGTAGCGGGAGTTCCGAGCAGTACTTC
>TRBJ1-3|-|many|TRBV5-5
CASSPVGIGTPGNTIYF
TGCGCCAGCAGCCCCGTAGGAATCGGGACCCCCGGAAACACCATATATTTT
>TRBJ2-5|TRBD2|few|TRBV28
CASNPPGTSGRETQYF
TGTGCCAGCAACCCACCCGGGACTAGCGGGAGAGAGACCCAGTACTTC
>TRBJ2-2|-|few|TRBV4-1
CASSQDVFGRELFF
TGCGCCAGCAGCCAAGATGTCTTTGGTCGGGAGCTGTTTTTT
>TRBJ2-2|-|few|TRBV29-1
CSVEQGTTNTGELFF
TGCAGCGTTGAACAGGGGACAACGAACACCGGGGAGCTGTTTTTT
>TRBJ2-1|-|many|TRBV20-1
CSASGSGRDEQFF
TGCAGTGCTAGCGGGAGTGGGCGGGATGAGCAGTTCTTC
>TRBJ2-5|TRBD1|many|TRBV12-3/TRBV12-4
CASSSGQGIGLGWLLKETQYF
TGTGCCAGCAGTTCCGGACAGGGTATAGGCCTAGGGTGGTTATTGAAGGAGACCCAGTACTTC
>TRBJ1-5|TRBD1|many|TRBV3-1
CASSQSGTGGRLNQPQHF
TGTGCCAGCAGCCAGTCGGGCACAGGGGGTCGATTGAATCAGCCCCAGCATTTT
>TRBJ1-1|-|many|TRBV28
CASSFGVRNTEAFF
TGTGCCAGCAGTTTTGGGGTGCGGAACACTGAAGCTTTCTTT
>TRBJ2-1|-|-|TRBV12-3/TRBV12-4
CASSEGLGDNERFF
TGTGCCAGCAGTGAAGGACTGGGCGACAATGAGCGGTTCTTC
>TRBJ2-7|-|few|TRBV7-9
CASSSFGVSSYEQYF
TGTGCCAGCAGCTCTTTCGGGGTATCCTCCTACGAGCAGTACTTC
>TRBJ2-1|-|many|TRBV7-3
CASSPPANNEQFF
TGTGCCAGCAGCCCCCCGGCTAACAATGAGCAGTTCTTC
>TRBJ2-3|-|many|TRBV5-1
CASSFLLDRTDTQYF
TGCGCCAGCAGCTTCCTCCTCGACCGCACAGATACGCAGTATTTT
>TRBJ1-2|-|few|TRBV28
CAGGRGVYGYTF
TGTGCCGGGGGCCGGGGGGTCTATGGCTACACCTTC
>TRBJ2-1|TRBD2|many|TRBV14
CASSQDRFSGIKRTYNEQFF
TGTGCCAGCAGCCAAGACAGGTTTAGCGGGATTAAACGAACCTACAATGAGCAGTTCTTC
>TRBJ2-1|TRBD2|-|TRBV20-1
CSARDQTGTSGGLGQFF
TGCAGTGCTAGAGATCAAACCGGGACTAGCGGGGGCTTAGGGCAGTTCTTC
>TRBJ1-2|-|few|TRBV20-1
CSASTRDNQYGYTF
TGCAGTGCTAGCACCCGGGACAATCAGTATGGCTACACCTTC
>TRBJ2-7|TRBD2|many|TRBV28
CASRDPSGRAYEQYF
TGTGCCAGCAGGGATCCTAGCGGGAGGGCCTACGAGCAGTACTTC
>TRBJ2-3|TRBD2|many|TRBV28
CASSDLAGGSDTQYF
TGTGCCAGCAGTGATCTAGCGGGAGGCTCAGATACGCAGTATTTT
>TRBJ2-5|-|many|TRBV11-1
CASSRREETQYF
TGTGCCAGCAGCCGCCGGGAGGAGACCCAGTACTTC
>TRBJ2-3|TRBD2|many|TRBV7-6
CASSSGLAARGDTQYF
TGTGCCAGCAGCAGTGGACTAGCCGCACGTGGGGATACGCAGTATTTT
>TRBJ2-7|-|many|TRBV28
CASRSHRGTALYEQYF
TGTGCCAGCAGATCGCACCGGGGGACAGCTCTCTACGAGCAGTACTTC
>TRBJ2-5|-|many|TRBV18
CASSPAVQETQYF
TGTGCCAGCTCACCAGCGGTCCAAGAGACCCAGTACTTC
>TRBJ1-3|-|-|TRBV3-1
CASSQSEGGINTIYF
TGTGCCAGCAGCCAATCCGAGGGAGGGATAAACACCATATATTTT
>TRBJ1-5|TRBD1|many|TRBV27
CASRQGSSPNQPQHF
TGTGCCAGCAGACAGGGGTCATCACCCAATCAGCCCCAGCATTTT
>TRBJ1-3|-|few|TRBV24-1
CATSDSGGGNTIYF
TGTGCCACCAGTGATTCCGGGGGCGGAAACACCATATATTTT
>TRBJ1-4|-|many|TRBV28
CASTFSGDNEKLFF
TGTGCCAGCACCTTTTCCGGTGATAATGAAAAACTGTTTTTT
>TRBJ2-5|-|many|TRBV12-3/TRBV12-4
CASSLARGLWGETQYF
TGTGCCAGCAGTTTAGCGCGAGGACTTTGGGGAGAGACCCAGTACTTC
>TRBJ2-1|TRBD2|-|TRBV5-1
CASSLASGSIYNEQFF
TGCGCCAGCAGCTTGGCCAGCGGGAGCATCTACAATGAGCAGTTCTTC
>TRBJ2-5|-|few|TRBV18
CASSRWTNQETQYF
TGTGCCAGCTCACGTTGGACAAATCAAGAGACCCAGTACTTC
>TRBJ2-3|-|many|TRBV6-5
CASSYSVAESTDTQYF
TGTGCCAGCAGTTACTCGGTAGCGGAAAGCACAGATACGCAGTATTTT
>TRBJ2-2|TRBD2|few|TRBV9
CASSVLAGASTGELFF
TGTGCCAGCAGCGTTCTAGCGGGAGCCAGCACCGGGGAGCTGTTTTTT
>TRBJ2-3|TRBD1|-|TRBV28
CASSPGQGSDTQYF
TGTGCCAGCAGTCCTGGACAGGGGTCCGATACGCAGTATTTT
>TRBJ1-3|-|-|TRBV24-1
CATSETAGNTIYF
TGTGCCACCAGTGAAACAGCTGGAAACACCATATATTTT
>TRBJ1-3|TRBD1|-|TRBV28
CASRPGQGTYTIYF
TGTGCCAGCAGACCAGGACAGGGAACATACACCATATATTTT
>TRBJ2-7|TRBD2|few|TRBV10-2
CASSVSLLSGSLNEQYF
TGCGCCAGCAGTGTCTCACTCCTTAGCGGGAGCTTGAACGAGCAGTACTTC
>TRBJ2-1|TRBD2|-|TRBV12-3/TRBV12-4
CASSLSWTSFPDEQFF
TGTGCCAGCAGTTTAAGCTGGACTAGCTTTCCGGATGAGCAGTTCTTC